This note documents a single T cell receptor (beta chain) sequence. What it binds is not known. This record comes from a study of lymphopenia after photon versus proton radiotherapy. Study conclusions and caveats: After the lymphocyte nadir, photon-treated repertoires showed oligoclonal expansion, especially of CD8+ Temra cells.

The table came from immunoSEQ multiplex PCR; TCRdb's copy has only in-frame clones and leaves some out. Seen here are 7,500 to 9,500 clones, about nine tenths observed once, and the top ten hold approximately 2.8%. This TCR was sampled from a woman between 65 and 79 years old with pancreatic cancer. Sequenced here: peripheral blood, sampled from a patient treated with photon-based radiotherapy.

CDR3 protein: CASSFSSLTNSQQYF. Written as DNA, the CDR3 is TGTGCCAGCAGCTTCTCGAGCCTCACCAACTCCCAGCAGTACTTC. The genes are TRBV9 and TRBJ2-7; no definite D call. Germline values: CDR1 SGDLS, CDR2 YYNGEE. This CDR3 contains 15 residues. The germline V and J ends were trimmed by 4 bases and 8 bases, with 22 bases remaining between them.